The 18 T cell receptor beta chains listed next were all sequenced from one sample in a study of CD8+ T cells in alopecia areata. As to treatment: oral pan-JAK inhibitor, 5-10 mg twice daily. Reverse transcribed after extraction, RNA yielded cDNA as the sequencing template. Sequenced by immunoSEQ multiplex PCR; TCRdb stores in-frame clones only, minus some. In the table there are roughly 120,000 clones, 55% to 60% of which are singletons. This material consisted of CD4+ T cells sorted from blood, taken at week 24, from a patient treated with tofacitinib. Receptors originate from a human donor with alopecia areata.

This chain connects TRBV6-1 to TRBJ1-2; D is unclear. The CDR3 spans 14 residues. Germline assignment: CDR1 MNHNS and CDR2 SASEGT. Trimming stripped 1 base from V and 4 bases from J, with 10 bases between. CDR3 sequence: CASSEEPRSYGYTF. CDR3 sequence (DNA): TGTGCCAGCAGTGAAGAGCCCCGGAGCTATGGCTACACCTTC.

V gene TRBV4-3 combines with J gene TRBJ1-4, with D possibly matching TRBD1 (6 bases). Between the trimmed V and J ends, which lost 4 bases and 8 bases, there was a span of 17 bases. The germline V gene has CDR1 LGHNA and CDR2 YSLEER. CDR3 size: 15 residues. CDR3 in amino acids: CASSPAGETREKLFF. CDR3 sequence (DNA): TGCGCCAGCAGCCCAGCAGGGGAGACGCGGGAAAAACTGTTTTTT.

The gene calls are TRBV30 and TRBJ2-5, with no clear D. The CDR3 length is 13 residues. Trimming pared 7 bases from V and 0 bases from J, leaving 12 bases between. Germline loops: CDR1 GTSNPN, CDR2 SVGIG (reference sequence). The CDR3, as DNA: TGTGCCTTCCTTGACGGATACCAAGAGACCCAGTACTTC. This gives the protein CAFLDGYQETQYF.

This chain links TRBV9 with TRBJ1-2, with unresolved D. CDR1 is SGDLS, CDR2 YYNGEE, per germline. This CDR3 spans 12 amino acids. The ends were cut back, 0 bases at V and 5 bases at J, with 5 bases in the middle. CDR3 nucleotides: TGTGCCAGCAGCGTAGATGGATATGGCTACACCTTC. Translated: CASSVDGYGYTF.

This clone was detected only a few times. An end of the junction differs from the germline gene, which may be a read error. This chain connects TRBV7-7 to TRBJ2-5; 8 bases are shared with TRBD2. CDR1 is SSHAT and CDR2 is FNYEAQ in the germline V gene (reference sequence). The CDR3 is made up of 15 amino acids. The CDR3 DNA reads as TGTGCTAGCAGCTTCGCTAGCGGGCCCCCCGGGACCCAGTACTTC. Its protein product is CASSFASGPPGTQYF. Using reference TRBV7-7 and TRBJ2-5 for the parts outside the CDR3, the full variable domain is GAGVSQSPRYKVTKRGQDVTLRCDPISSHATLYWYQQALGQGPEFLTYFNYEAQPDKSGLPSDRFSAERPEGSISTLTIQRTEQRDSAMYRCASSFASGPPGTQYFGPGTRLLVL.

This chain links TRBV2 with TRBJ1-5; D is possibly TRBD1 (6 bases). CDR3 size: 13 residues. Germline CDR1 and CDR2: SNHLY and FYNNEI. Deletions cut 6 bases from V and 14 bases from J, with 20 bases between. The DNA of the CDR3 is TGTGCCAGCAGCGCCGAGTATTCCGAGGGGGAGCATTTT. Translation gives CASSAEYSEGEHF. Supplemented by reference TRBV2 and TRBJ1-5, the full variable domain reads EPEVTQTPSHQVTQMGQEVILRCVPISNHLYFYWYRQILGQKVEFLVSFYNNEISEKSEIFDDQFSVERPDGSNFTLKIRSTKLEDSAMYFCASSAEYSEGEHFGDGTRLSIL.

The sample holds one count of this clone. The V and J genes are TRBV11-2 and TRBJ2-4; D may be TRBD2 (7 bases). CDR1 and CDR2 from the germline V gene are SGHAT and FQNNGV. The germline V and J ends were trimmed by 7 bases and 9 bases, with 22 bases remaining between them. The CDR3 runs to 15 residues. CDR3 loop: CASTSLAPGGGIQYF. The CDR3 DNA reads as TGTGCCAGCACCTCACTAGCGCCGGGGGGCGGCATTCAGTACTTC. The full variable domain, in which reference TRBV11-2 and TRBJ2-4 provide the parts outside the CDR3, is EAGVAQSPRYKIIEKRQSVAFWCNPISGHATLYWYQQILGQGPKLLIQFQNNGVVDDSQLPKDRFSAERLKGVDSTLKIQPAKLEDSAVYLCASTSLAPGGGIQYFGAGTRLSVL.

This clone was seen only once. CDR3 loop: CASSATGYGYTF. CDR3 in DNA: TGTGCCAGCAGTGCTACAGGCTATGGCTACACCTTC. The J gene is TRBJ1-2, the V gene TRBV6-6, with D possibly matching TRBD1 (5 bases). V was cut by 5 bases and J by 4 bases, with 8 bases left in between. This CDR3 is built from 12 residues. Germline lookup yields CDR1 MNHNY and CDR2 SVGAGI (reference sequence).

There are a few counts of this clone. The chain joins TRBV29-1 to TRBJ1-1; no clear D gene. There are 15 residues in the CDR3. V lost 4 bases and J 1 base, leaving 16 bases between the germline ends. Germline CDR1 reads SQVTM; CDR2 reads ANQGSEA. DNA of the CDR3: TGCAGCGTTGGGGCCCGGTCCCCCGGGAACACTGAAGCTTTCTTT. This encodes CSVGARSPGNTEAFF.

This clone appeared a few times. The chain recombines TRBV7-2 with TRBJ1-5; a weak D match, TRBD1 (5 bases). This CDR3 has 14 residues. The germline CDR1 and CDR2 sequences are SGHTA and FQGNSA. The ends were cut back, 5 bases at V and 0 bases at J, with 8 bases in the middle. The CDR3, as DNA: TGTGCCAGCAGCGGGGACGGTAGCAATCAGCCCCAGCATTTT. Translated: CASSGDGSNQPQHF.

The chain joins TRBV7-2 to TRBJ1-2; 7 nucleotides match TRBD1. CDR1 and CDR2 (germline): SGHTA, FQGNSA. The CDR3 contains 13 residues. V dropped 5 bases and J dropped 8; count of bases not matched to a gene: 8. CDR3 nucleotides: TGTGCCAGCAGCGGACAGGATCTTCGAGGCTACACCTTC. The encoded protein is CASSGQDLRGYTF.

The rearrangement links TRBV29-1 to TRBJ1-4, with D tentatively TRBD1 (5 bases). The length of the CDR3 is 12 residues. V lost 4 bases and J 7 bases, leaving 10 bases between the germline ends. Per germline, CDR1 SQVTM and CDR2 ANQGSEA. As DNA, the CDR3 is TGCAGCGTTGGGCAGGGTACTGAAAAACTGTTTTTT. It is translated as CSVGQGTEKLFF.

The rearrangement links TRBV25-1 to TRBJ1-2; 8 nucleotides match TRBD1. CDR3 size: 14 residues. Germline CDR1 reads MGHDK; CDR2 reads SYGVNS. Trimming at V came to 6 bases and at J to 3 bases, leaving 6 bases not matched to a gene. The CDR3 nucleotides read TGTGCCAGCAGCGGACAGGGCGGGGACTATGGCTACACCTTC. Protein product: CASSGQGGDYGYTF.

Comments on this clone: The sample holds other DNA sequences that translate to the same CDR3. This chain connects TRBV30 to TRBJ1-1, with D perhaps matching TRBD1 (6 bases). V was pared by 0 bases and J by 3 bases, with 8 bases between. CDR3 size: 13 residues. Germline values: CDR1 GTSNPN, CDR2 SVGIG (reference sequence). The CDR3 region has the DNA TGTGCCTGGAGTGTACAGGGCGACACTGAAGCTTTCTTT. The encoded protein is CAWSVQGDTEAFF. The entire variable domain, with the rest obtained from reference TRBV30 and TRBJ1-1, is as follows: SQTIHQWPATLVQPVGSPLSLECTVEGTSNPNLYWYRQAAGRGLQLLFYSVGIGQISSEVPQNLSASRPQDRQFILSSKKLLLSDSGFYLCAWSVQGDTEAFFGQGTRLTVV.

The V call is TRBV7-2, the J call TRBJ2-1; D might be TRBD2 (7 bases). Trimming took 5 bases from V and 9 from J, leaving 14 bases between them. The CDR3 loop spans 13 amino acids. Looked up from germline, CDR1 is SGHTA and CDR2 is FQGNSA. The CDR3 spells CASSPGGPGEQFF. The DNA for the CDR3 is TGTGCCAGCAGCCCGGGGGGCCCGGGTGAGCAGTTCTTC.

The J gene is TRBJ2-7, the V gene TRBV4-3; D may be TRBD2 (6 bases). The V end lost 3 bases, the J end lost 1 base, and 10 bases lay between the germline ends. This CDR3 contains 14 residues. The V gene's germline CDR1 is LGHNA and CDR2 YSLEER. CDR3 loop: CASSHQGGSYEQYF. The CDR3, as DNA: TGCGCCAGCAGCCATCAGGGAGGATCCTACGAGCAGTACTTC.

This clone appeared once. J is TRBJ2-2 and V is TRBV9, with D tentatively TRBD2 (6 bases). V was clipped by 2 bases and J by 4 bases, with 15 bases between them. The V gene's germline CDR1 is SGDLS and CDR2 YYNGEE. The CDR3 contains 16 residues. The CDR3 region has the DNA TGTGCCAGCAGCGTTGATGGGCGGGGCGTCACCGGGGAGCTGTTTTTT. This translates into CASSVDGRGVTGELFF.

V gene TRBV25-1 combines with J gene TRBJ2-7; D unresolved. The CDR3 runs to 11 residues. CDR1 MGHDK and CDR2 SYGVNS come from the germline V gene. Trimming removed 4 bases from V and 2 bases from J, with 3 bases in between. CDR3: CASSGAYEQYF. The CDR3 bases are TGTGCCAGCAGTGGGGCCTACGAGCAGTACTTC.